This passage covers 18 T cell receptor beta chains from one sample sequenced in a study of Ad26.COV2.S vaccination and SARS-CoV-2 variants (dated by TCRdb to the early 2020s). The treatment or condition label, as the study defines it: roughly 18 received Ad26.COV2.S at low or high dose, single or two shots; roughly five received placebo; per-sample allocation not given. Repertoires of vaccine and placebo recipients were sequenced from samples collected on day 63 after the first injection. The library was made by the immunoSEQ multiplex PCR assay. TCRdb obtained this table from immuneACCESS and retained in-frame rearrangements with V and J assigned. These tables miss some clones; where compared with another copy, unresolved V genes account for less than half of the shortfall, and the remainder is unexplained. The sample table holds about 680,000 clones, of which around 89% were seen once. Over 1.3% of the sample rests with the top ten.

The sequences come from peripheral blood, collected in a trial of Ad26.COV2.S vaccine versus placebo. All receptors come from a person aged 18-60 years who received the Ad26.COV2.S COVID-19 vaccine or a placebo.

The V and J genes are TRBV11-3 and TRBJ2-3; possible D gene TRBD1, 6 bases. V dropped 5 bases and J dropped 4 bases, with 10 bases sitting between them. CDR3 length: 13 residues. Germline CDR1 reads SGHNT; CDR2 reads YENEEA. The CDR3 spells CASSRAGADTQYF. In nucleotides, the CDR3 is TGTGCCAGCAGCAGGGCAGGGGCAGATACGCAGTATTTT.

V gene TRBV5-1 combines with J gene TRBJ2-2; D is possibly TRBD2 (6 bases). The V gene's germline CDR1 is SGHRS and CDR2 YFSETQ. This CDR3 has 14 residues. The V end lost 0 bases, the J end lost 5 bases, and 8 bases lay between the germline ends. The CDR3 DNA is TGCGCCAGCAGCTTGGTTGGGGGGACCGGGGAGCTGTTTTTT. Translation gives CASSLVGGTGELFF.

The gene calls are TRBV10-3 and TRBJ1-2; 7 bases are shared with TRBD1. Germline CDR1 ENHRY, CDR2 SYGVKD. Unmatched junction bases numbered 5, after V lost 7 bases and J lost 3 bases. The CDR3 runs 13 residues. The CDR3 loop is CAITAGTDYGYTF. CDR3 coding DNA: TGTGCCATCACCGCGGGGACAGACTATGGCTACACCTTC.

This sequence joins TRBV6-6 and TRBJ2-3; 7 bases line up with TRBD2. Germline trimming cut 7 bases from V and 3 bases from J; bases unmatched to any gene: 10. This CDR3 is 15 amino acids long. Germline-derived CDR1 and CDR2 are MNHNY and SVGAGI (reference sequence). For the CDR3, the DNA is TGTGCCAGCATCCCCCGGGCTAGCGGTACAGATACGCAGTATTTT. Amino acid sequence: CASIPRASGTDTQYF.

J is TRBJ2-7 and V is TRBV6-5, with 9 bases fitting TRBD1. CDR3 length: 16 residues. Per germline, CDR1 MNHEY and CDR2 SVGAGI. V was clipped by 0 bases and J by 3 bases; unmatched bases: 6. The DNA for the CDR3 is TGTGCCAGCAGTTACTCCGGGGACAGGGTGAACTACGAGCAGTACTTC. Translating it yields CASSYSGDRVNYEQYF.

The chain couples TRBV15 to TRBJ2-2; the D gene is possibly TRBD1 (5 bases). Per the germline V gene, CDR1 is LNHNV and CDR2 is YYDKDF (reference sequence). Trimming pared 1 base from V and 1 base from J, leaving 10 bases between. This CDR3 comprises 16 residues. The CDR3 nucleotides are TGTGCCACCAGCAGAGTGCAGGGTCTGAACACCGGGGAGCTGTTTTTT. This gives the protein CATSRVQGLNTGELFF.

The genes are TRBV7-2 and TRBJ2-5, with D unclear. V was cut by 5 bases and J by 4 bases, with 8 bases left in between. Germline CDR1 is SGHTA and CDR2 is FQGNSA. The CDR3 has 12 residues. The CDR3 spells CASSPRTETQYF. The DNA of the CDR3 is TGTGCCAGCAGCCCGAGGACAGAGACCCAGTACTTC. The full variable domain, completed using reference TRBV7-2 and TRBJ2-5, is GAGVSQSPSNKVTEKGKDVELRCDPISGHTALYWYRQSLGQGLEFLIYFQGNSAPDKSGLPSDRFSAERTGGSVSTLTIQRTQQEDSAVYLCASSPRTETQYFGPGTRLLVL.

CDR3 nucleotides: TGTGCCAGCAGTCCACAGCCAGGGGCCTACGAGCAGTACTTC. It yields the protein CASSPQPGAYEQYF. The chain joins TRBV28 to TRBJ2-7; tentative D call: TRBD1 (6 bases). The CDR3 is made up of 14 amino acids. Looked up from germline, CDR1 is MDHEN and CDR2 is SYDVKM. Trimming removed 5 bases from V and 2 bases from J, with 13 bases in between.

The V gene is TRBV2, the J gene TRBJ1-5, with TRBD1 matching 8 bases. The CDR3 loop spans 14 amino acids. After removal of 7 bases from V and 6 bases from J, the junction contained 8 bases not matched to a gene. Germline values: CDR1 SNHLY, CDR2 FYNNEI. CDR3: CASTATGAIQPQHF. The CDR3 region has the DNA TGTGCCAGCACGGCGACAGGGGCCATTCAGCCCCAGCATTTT.

This rearrangement joins TRBV3-1 (or the pseudogene TRBV3-2) to TRBJ2-7, with 12 bases matching TRBD1. CDR1 and CDR2 (germline): LGHDT, YNNKEL (reference sequence). This CDR3 has 15 residues. Unmatched junction bases numbered 3, after V lost 4 bases and J lost 2 bases. CDR3 in DNA: TGTGCCAGCAGCCGTTGGGACAGGGGGCCCTACGAGCAGTACTTC. It is translated as CASSRWDRGPYEQYF.

The chain employs TRBV27 and TRBJ2-2, with D possibly being TRBD1 (5 bases). CDR1 and CDR2 (germline): MNHEY, SMNVEV (reference sequence). Trimming left V 1 base short and J 0 bases short, with 9 bases between. The CDR3 is 16 amino acids. CDR3 in DNA: TGTGCCAGCAGTTTATACGGCAGGGCGAACACCGGGGAGCTGTTTTTT. This gives the protein CASSLYGRANTGELFF.

The chain carries TRBV18 and TRBJ2-7; 8 bases fit TRBD2. V lost 3 bases, J lost 4 bases, and 8 bases stayed unmatched. The CDR3 totals 15 residues. Germline V lookup: CDR1 KGHSH, CDR2 LQKENI. The DNA for the CDR3 is TGTGCCAGCTCACCGTCAGCGGGAGAAACGTACGAGCAGTACTTC. It translates to CASSPSAGETYEQYF. Filled out from reference TRBV18 and TRBJ2-7, the complete variable domain reads NAGVMQNPRHLVRRRGQEARLRCSPMKGHSHVYWYRQLPEEGLKFMVYLQKENIIDESGMPKERFSAEFPKEGPSILRIQQVVRGDSAAYFCASSPSAGETYEQYFGPGTRLTVT.

This clone was found a few times. The chain recombines TRBV7-2 with TRBJ2-5; D is unclear. The CDR3 contains 11 residues. Between the trimmed V and J ends, which lost 3 bases and 5 bases, there was a span of 4 bases. Per germline, CDR1 SGHTA and CDR2 FQGNSA. CDR3 in DNA: TGTGCCAGCAGCTTCAGGGAGACCCAGTACTTC. Translating gives CASSFRETQYF.

This sequence joins TRBV9 and TRBJ1-6; 8 bases agree with TRBD1. CDR3 length: 16 residues. V was clipped by 3 bases and J by 11 bases; unmatched bases: 13. The germline V gene encodes CDR1 SGDLS and CDR2 YYNGEE. CDR3 sequence: CASSGGSGQGFTPLHF. The CDR3 nucleotides are TGTGCCAGCAGCGGGGGGTCCGGACAGGGTTTTACACCCCTCCACTTT.

The chain employs TRBV4-3 and TRBJ2-3; the match to TRBD1 covers 7 bases. CDR3 length: 15 amino acids. CDR1 is LGHNA, CDR2 YSLEER, per germline. V was clipped by 3 bases and J by 2 bases; unmatched bases: 5. Written as DNA, the CDR3 is TGCGCCAGCAGCCAGGACAGGTATTACACAGATACGCAGTATTTT. It yields the protein CASSQDRYYTDTQYF.

This clone was seen once. The chain combines TRBV7-2 with TRBJ2-3; the D is unclear. CDR1 is SGHTA, CDR2 FQGNSA, per germline. There are 13 residues in the CDR3. V was pared by 5 bases and J by 8 bases, with 14 bases between. CDR3 residues: CASSPYPIGTQYF. The CDR3 bases are TGTGCCAGCAGCCCTTACCCTATCGGTACGCAGTATTTT.

The chain has TRBV20-1 and TRBJ2-3; weak D call: TRBD2 (6 bases). CDR1 is DFQATT and CDR2 is SNEGSKA in the germline V gene (reference sequence). CDR3 length: 9 amino acids. V was pared by 6 bases and J by 10 bases, with 8 bases between. CDR3 in DNA: TGCAGTGCCGGAGGGCCGCAGTATTTT. Translating gives CSAGGPQYF.

The chain combines TRBV5-1 with TRBJ2-3; TRBD2 agrees at 8 bases. Looked up from germline, CDR1 is SGHRS and CDR2 is YFSETQ. The CDR3 extends over 16 amino acids. J was trimmed by 2 bases and V by 2 bases; bases with no gene match: 7. The CDR3 protein is CASSLSGGGVTDTQYF. The CDR3 bases are TGCGCCAGCAGCTTAAGCGGGGGCGGGGTCACAGATACGCAGTATTTT.